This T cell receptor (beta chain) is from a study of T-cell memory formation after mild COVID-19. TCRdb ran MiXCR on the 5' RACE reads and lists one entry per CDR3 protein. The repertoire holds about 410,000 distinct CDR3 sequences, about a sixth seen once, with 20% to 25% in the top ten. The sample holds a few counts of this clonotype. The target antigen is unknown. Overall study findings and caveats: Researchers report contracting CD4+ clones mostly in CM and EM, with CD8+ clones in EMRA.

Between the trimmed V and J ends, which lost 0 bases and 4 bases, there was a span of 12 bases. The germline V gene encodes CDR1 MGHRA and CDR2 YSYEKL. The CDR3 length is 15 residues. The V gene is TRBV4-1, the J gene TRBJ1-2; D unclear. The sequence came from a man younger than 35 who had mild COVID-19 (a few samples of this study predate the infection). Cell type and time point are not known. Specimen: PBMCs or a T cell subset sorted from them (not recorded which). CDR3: CASSQDNSGLYGYTF. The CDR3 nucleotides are TGCGCCAGCAGCCAAGATAACTCGGGTCTCTATGGCTACACCTTC.